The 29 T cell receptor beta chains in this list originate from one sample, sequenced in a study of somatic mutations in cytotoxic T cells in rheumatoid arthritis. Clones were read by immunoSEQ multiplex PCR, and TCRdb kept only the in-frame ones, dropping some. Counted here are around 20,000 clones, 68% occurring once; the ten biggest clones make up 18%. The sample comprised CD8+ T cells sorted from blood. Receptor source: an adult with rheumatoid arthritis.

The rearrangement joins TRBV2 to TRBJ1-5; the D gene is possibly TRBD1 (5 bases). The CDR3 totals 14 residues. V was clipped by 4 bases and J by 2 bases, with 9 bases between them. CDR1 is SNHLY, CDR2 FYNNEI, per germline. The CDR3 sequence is CASSGLGGNQPQHF. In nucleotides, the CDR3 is TGTGCCAGCAGTGGATTGGGGGGCAATCAGCCCCAGCATTTT.

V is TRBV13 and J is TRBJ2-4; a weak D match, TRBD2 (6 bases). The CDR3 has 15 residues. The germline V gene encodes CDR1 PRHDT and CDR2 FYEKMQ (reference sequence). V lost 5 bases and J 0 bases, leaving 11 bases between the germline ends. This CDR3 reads CASSPGGVAKNIQYF. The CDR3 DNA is TGTGCCAGCAGCCCAGGAGGGGTAGCCAAAAACATTCAGTACTTC.

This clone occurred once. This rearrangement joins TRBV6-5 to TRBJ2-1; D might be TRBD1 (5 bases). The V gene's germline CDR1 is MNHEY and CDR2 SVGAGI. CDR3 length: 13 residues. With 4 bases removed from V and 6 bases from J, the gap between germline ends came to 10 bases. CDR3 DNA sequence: TGTGCCAGCAGTTCGCAGGGTGGCAATGAGCAGTTCTTC. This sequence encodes CASSSQGGNEQFF.

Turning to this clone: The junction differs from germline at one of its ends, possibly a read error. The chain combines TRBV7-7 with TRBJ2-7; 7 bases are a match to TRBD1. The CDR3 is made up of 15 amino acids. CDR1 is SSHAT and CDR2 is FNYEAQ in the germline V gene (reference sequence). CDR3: CASSAGTVSTYEQYF. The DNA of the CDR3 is TGTGCTAGCAGCGCCGGGACAGTGAGTACCTACGAGCAGTACTTC. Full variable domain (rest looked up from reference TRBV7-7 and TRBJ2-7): GAGVSQSPRYKVTKRGQDVTLRCDPISSHATLYWYQQALGQGPEFLTYFNYEAQPDKSGLPSDRFSAERPEGSISTLTIQRTEQRDSAMYRCASSAGTVSTYEQYFGPGTRLTVT.

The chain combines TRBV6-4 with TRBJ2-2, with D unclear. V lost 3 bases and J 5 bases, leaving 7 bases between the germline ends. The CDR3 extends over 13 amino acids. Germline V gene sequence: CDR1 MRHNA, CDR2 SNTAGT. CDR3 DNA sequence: TGTGCCAGCAGTGAGTTGGGGACCGGGGAGCTGTTTTTT. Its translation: CASSELGTGELFF.

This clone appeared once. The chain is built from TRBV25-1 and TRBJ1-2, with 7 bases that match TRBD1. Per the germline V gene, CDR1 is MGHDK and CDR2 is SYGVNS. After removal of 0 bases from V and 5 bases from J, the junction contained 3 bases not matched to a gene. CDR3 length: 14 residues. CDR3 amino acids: CASSEYTTGYGYTF. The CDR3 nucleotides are TGTGCCAGCAGTGAATATACGACAGGGTATGGCTACACCTTC.

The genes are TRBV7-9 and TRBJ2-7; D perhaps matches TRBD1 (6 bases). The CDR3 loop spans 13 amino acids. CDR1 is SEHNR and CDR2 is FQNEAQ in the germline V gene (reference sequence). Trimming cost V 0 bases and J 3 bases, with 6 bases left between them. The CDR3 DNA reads TGTGCCAGCAGCTTAGCGGACAGCTACGAGCAGTACTTC. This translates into CASSLADSYEQYF.

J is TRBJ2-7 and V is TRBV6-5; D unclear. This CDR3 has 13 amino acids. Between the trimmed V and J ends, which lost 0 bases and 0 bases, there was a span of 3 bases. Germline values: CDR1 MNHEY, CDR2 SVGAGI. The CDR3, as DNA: TGTGCCAGCAGTTACTCGATCTCCTACGAGCAGTACTTC. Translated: CASSYSISYEQYF.

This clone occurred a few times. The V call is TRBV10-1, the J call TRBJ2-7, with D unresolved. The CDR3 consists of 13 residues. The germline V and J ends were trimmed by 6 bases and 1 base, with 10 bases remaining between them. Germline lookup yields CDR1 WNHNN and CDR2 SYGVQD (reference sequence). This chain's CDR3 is CASRDGDSYEQYF. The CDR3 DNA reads TGCGCCAGCAGGGACGGCGATTCCTACGAGCAGTACTTC.

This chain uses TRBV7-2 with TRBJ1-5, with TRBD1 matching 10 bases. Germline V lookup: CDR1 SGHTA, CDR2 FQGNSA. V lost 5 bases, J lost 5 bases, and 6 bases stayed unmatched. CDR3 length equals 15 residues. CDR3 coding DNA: TGTGCCAGCAGCACACCTGGGACAGGGGATCAGCCCCAGCATTTT. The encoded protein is CASSTPGTGDQPQHF.

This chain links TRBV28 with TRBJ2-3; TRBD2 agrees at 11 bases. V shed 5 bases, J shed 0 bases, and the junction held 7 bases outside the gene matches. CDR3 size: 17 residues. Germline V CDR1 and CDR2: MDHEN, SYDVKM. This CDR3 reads CASSTQLAGESTDTQYF. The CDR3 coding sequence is TGTGCCAGCAGTACCCAACTAGCGGGGGAGAGCACAGATACGCAGTATTTT.

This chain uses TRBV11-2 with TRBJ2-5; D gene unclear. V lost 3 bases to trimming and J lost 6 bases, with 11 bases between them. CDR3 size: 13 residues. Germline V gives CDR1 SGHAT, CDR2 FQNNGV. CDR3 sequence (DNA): TGTGCCAGCAGCTTGTCCCTAGGGAAGACCCAGTACTTC. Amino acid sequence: CASSLSLGKTQYF. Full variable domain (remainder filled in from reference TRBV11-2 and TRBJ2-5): EAGVAQSPRYKIIEKRQSVAFWCNPISGHATLYWYQQILGQGPKLLIQFQNNGVVDDSQLPKDRFSAERLKGVDSTLKIQPAKLEDSAVYLCASSLSLGKTQYFGPGTRLLVL.

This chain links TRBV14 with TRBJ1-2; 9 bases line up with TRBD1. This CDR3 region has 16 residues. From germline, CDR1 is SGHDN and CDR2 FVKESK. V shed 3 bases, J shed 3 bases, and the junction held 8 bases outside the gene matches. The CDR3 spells CASSQDRGPFDYGYTF. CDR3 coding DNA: TGTGCCAGCAGCCAGGACAGGGGCCCGTTTGACTATGGCTACACCTTC.

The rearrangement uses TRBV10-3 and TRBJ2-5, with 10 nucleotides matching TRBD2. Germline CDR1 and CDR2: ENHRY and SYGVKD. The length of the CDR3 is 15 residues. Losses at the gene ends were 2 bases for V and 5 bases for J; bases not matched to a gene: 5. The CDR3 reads CAISEPSGGVETQYF. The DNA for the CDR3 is TGTGCCATCAGTGAGCCTAGCGGGGGTGTCGAGACCCAGTACTTC.

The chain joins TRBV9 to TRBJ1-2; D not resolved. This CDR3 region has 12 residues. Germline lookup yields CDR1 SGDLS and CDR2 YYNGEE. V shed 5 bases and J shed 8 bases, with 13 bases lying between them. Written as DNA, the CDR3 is TGTGCCAGCAGTCCTGACGAGCGGGGCTACACCTTC. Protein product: CASSPDERGYTF.

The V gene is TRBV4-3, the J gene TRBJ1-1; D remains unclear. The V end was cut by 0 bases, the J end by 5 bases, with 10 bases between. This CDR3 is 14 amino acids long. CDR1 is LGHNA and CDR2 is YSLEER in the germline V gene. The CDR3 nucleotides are TGCGCCAGCAGCCAAGATAGCAAAGTAACTGAAGCTTTCTTT. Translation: CASSQDSKVTEAFF.

CDR3 DNA: TGTGCCAGCAGCCGACAAATAGCAATGAACACTGAAGCTTTCTTT. Its protein product is CASSRQIAMNTEAFF. The V and J genes are TRBV27 and TRBJ1-1; D unresolved. Deletions cut 6 bases from V and 0 bases from J, with 14 bases between. This CDR3 has 15 residues. Germline V gives CDR1 MNHEY, CDR2 SMNVEV (reference sequence).

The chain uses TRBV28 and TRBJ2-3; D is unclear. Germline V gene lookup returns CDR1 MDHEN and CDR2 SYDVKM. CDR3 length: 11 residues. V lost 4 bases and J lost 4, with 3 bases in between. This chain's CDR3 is CASSSPDTQYF. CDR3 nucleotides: TGTGCCAGCAGTTCCCCAGATACGCAGTATTTT.

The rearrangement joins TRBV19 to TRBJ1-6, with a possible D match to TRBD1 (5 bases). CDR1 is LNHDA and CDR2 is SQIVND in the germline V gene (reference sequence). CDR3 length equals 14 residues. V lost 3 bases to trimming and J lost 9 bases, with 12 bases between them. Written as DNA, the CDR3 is TGTGCCAGTAGTATCGGTCAGGGAACTTCACCCCTCCACTTT. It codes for CASSIGQGTSPLHF.

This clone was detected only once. In nucleotides, the CDR3 is TGTGCCATCGCTCCGGACAGGGAGTACACTGAAGCTTTCTTT. This encodes CAIAPDREYTEAFF. This rearrangement joins TRBV10-3 to TRBJ1-1; TRBD1 matches 8 bases. Per germline, CDR1 ENHRY and CDR2 SYGVKD. The CDR3 loop spans 14 amino acids. The V and J ends lost 8 bases and 3 bases, in that order; junction bases with no gene match: 8.

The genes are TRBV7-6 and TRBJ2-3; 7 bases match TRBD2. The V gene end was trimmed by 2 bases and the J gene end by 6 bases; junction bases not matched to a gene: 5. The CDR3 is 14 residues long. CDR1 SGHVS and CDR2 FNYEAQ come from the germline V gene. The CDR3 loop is CASSLLFGGDTQYF. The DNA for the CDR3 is TGTGCCAGCAGCTTACTTTTCGGGGGGGATACGCAGTATTTT. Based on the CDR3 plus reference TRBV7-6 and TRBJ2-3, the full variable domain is GAGVSQSPRYKVTKRGQDVALRCDPISGHVSLYWYRQALGQGPEFLTYFNYEAQQDKSGLPNDRFSAERPEGSISTLTIQRTEQRDSAMYRCASSLLFGGDTQYFGPGTRLTVL.

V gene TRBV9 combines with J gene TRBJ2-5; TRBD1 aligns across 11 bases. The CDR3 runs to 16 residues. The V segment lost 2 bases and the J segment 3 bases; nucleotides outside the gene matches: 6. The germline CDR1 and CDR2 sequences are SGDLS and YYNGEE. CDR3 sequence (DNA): TGTGCCAGCAGCGTCCAGGACAGGGGGCTGGAAGAGACCCAGTACTTC. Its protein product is CASSVQDRGLEETQYF.

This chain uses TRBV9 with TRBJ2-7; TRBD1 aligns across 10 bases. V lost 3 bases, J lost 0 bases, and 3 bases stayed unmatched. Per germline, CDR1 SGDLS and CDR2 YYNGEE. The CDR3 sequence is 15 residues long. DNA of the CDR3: TGTGCCAGCAGCGCTCGGACAGGGGGCTCCTACGAGCAGTACTTC. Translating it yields CASSARTGGSYEQYF.

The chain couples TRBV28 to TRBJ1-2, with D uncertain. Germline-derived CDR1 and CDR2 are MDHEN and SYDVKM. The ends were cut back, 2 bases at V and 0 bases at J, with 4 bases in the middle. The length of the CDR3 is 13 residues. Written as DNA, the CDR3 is TGTGCCAGCAGTTTACTGGCTAACTATGGCTACACCTTC. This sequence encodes CASSLLANYGYTF.

CDR3 DNA: TGCAGCGTTGATGGCCTAGCGGGGGGGAGCTCCTACAATGAGCAGTTCTTC. Its translation is CSVDGLAGGSSYNEQFF. The chain combines TRBV29-1 with TRBJ2-1; TRBD2 matches at 12 bases. Germline CDR1 is SQVTM and CDR2 is ANQGSEA. This CDR3 has 17 residues. J gave up 0 bases and V 3 bases, and 6 bases lay outside the gene matches.

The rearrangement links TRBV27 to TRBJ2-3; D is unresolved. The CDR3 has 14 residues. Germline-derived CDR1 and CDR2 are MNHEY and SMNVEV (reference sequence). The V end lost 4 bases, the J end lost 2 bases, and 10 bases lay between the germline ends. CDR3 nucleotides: TGTGCCAGCAGTTCCGACTCAGCCACAGATACGCAGTATTTT. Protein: CASSSDSATDTQYF.

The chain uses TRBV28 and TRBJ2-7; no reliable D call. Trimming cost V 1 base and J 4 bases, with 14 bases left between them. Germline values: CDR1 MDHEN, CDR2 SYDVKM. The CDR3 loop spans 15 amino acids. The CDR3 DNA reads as TGTGCCAGCAGTTTATCGGGCAGCTTAGGTTACGAGCAGTACTTC. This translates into CASSLSGSLGYEQYF.

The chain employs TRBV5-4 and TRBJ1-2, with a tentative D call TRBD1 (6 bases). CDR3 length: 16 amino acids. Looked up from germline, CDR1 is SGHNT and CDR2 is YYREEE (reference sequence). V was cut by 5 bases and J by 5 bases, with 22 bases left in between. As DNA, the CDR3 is TGTGCCAGCAGTTCATTGTCGATTCAGGGGTTGTATGGCTACACCTTC. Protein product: CASSSLSIQGLYGYTF.

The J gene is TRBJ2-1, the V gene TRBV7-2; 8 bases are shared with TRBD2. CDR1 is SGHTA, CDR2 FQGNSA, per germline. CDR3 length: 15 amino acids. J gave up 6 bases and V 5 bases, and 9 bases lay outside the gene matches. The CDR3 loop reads CASSPSGSGINEQFF. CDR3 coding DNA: TGTGCCAGCAGCCCTAGCGGGTCAGGGATCAATGAGCAGTTCTTC.